This TCR beta chain was identified during a study of identical twins. Study-level points and caveats: Shared out-of-frame alpha sequences (those common to twins) showed excess low generation probability. Out-of-frame beta chain sequences displayed weaker excess sharing between twins.

In regard to this clonotype: Its matching antigen is unknown.

The donor group consisted entirely of healthy Caucasians. In TCRdb, the 5' RACE reads were re-called with MiXCR into one record per CDR3 protein. Counted here are about 550,000 distinct CDR3 sequences, approximately 20% occurring once; the ten biggest clones make up 0.4% to 0.6%. The germline V gene has CDR1 SGHRS and CDR2 YFSETQ. The CDR3 is made up of 17 amino acids. With V trimmed by 1 base and J by 4 bases, 13 bases remained unmatched. These records were also assigned to another study, of yellow fever vaccine responses in identical twins. That publication notes: After vaccination, twins' T cell response reportedly seemed partly convergent, partly personalized.

The sample comprised CD4+ T cells sorted from blood. The chain employs TRBV5-1 and TRBJ2-5; 7 bases are a match to TRBD1. This TCR was recovered from a woman in her late teens or twenties in good health. The CDR3 sequence is CASSLTGVPSVGETQYF. In DNA, the CDR3 is TGCGCCAGCAGCTTGACAGGGGTCCCCTCAGTGGGAGAGACCCAGTACTTC.